Following are 25 T cell receptor beta chains from one sample sequenced in a study of T cell responses to AZD1222 COVID-19 vaccine. The method was immunoSEQ multiplex PCR; TCRdb's version includes in-frame clones alone and lacks a portion of them. Among some 120,000 clones listed, approximately 85% were seen once. Sample: peripheral blood, taken on day 0 of MenACWY control vaccination. The source of these receptors is an adult in good health.

This chain links TRBV6-2 or TRBV6-3 with TRBJ1-1; D gene uncertain. The CDR3 covers 11 residues. The V and J ends lost 2 bases and 6 bases respectively, with 4 bases between them. The germline CDR1 and CDR2 sequences are MNHEY and SVGEGT. CDR3 DNA sequence: TGTGCCAGCAGTTACGGGGCTGAAGCTTTCTTT. Its translation: CASSYGAEAFF.

The chain joins TRBV6-5 to TRBJ1-2, with D possibly matching TRBD1 (5 bases). The length of the CDR3 is 14 residues. Deletions cut 6 bases from V and 2 bases from J, with 13 bases between. The germline V gene has CDR1 MNHEY and CDR2 SVGAGI. This CDR3 is CASSSIQGNYGYTF. The CDR3 coding sequence is TGTGCCAGCAGCAGCATCCAGGGCAACTATGGCTACACCTTC.

This clone appeared a few times. V and J are TRBV7-9 and TRBJ2-4; D is unclear. This CDR3 comprises 13 residues. From germline, CDR1 is SEHNR and CDR2 FQNEAQ (reference sequence). The V and J ends lost 6 bases and 7 bases respectively, with 13 bases between them. The CDR3 sequence is CASRAMGQNIQYF. CDR3 in DNA: TGTGCCAGCAGGGCAATGGGTCAGAACATTCAGTACTTC.

This clone occurred once. The chain recombines TRBV19 with TRBJ1-1; D unclear. Trimming took 5 bases from V and 1 from J, leaving 11 bases between them. The CDR3 spans 14 residues. CDR1 and CDR2 (germline): LNHDA, SQIVND (reference sequence). CDR3 amino acids: CASSDTAGNTEAFF. The CDR3, as DNA: TGTGCCAGTAGTGATACAGCGGGGAACACTGAAGCTTTCTTT. Variable domain in full (rest from reference TRBV19 and TRBJ1-1): DGGITQSPKYLFRKEGQNVTLSCEQNLNHDAMYWYRQDPGQGLRLIYYSQIVNDFQKGDIAEGYSVSREKKESFPLTVTSAQKNPTAFYLCASSDTAGNTEAFFGQGTRLTVV.

The J gene is TRBJ2-2, the V gene TRBV18; the D is unclear. The V and J ends lost 4 bases and 0 bases respectively, with 9 bases between them. In germline, CDR1 is KGHSH, CDR2 LQKENI. The CDR3 loop spans 15 amino acids. For the CDR3, the DNA is TGTGCCAGCTCACTTATAACGGCGAACACCGGGGAGCTGTTTTTT. It specifies CASSLITANTGELFF.

The rearrangement joins TRBV19 to TRBJ2-5; 9 nucleotides match TRBD2. Trimming removed 7 bases from V and 5 bases from J; junction bases left unmatched: 11. Looked up from germline, CDR1 is LNHDA and CDR2 is SQIVND (reference sequence). This CDR3 is built from 15 residues. In DNA form, the CDR3 reads TGTGCCAGTACCCCCCGGGGCGGGGGGGTCGAGACCCAGTACTTC. This sequence encodes CASTPRGGGVETQYF.

The genes are TRBV6-2 or TRBV6-3 and TRBJ1-1; TRBD1 is a possible D gene (6 bases). The V and J ends lost 4 bases and 4 bases respectively, with 13 bases between them. The length of the CDR3 is 14 residues. Germline CDR1 MNHEY, CDR2 SVGEGT. In DNA, the CDR3 is TGTGCCAGCAGTTTGGCAGGGGCAAGCACTGAAGCTTTCTTT. Translated: CASSLAGASTEAFF.

The J gene is TRBJ2-7, the V gene TRBV3-1 (or the pseudogene TRBV3-2); a weak D match, TRBD1 (5 bases). Germline CDR1 reads LGHDT; CDR2 reads YNNKEL (reference sequence). Trimming left V 5 bases short and J 1 base short, with 12 bases between. CDR3 size: 14 residues. For the CDR3, the DNA is TGTGCCAGCAGCTCTTCAGGGCTTTCCTACGAGCAGTACTTC. Amino acids: CASSSSGLSYEQYF.

CDR3 residues: CASSLDQFTEQYF. The CDR3 nucleotides are TGTGCCAGCAGCTTGGACCAATTTACCGAGCAGTACTTC. The rearrangement joins TRBV7-6 to TRBJ2-7; D remains ambiguous. CDR3 length: 13 amino acids. V dropped 3 bases and J dropped 6 bases, with 12 bases sitting between them. Germline V gene lookup returns CDR1 SGHVS and CDR2 FNYEAQ.

The rearrangement links TRBV19 to TRBJ1-5, with D maybe TRBD1 (6 bases). The germline V gene has CDR1 LNHDA and CDR2 SQIVND (reference sequence). V was cut by 1 base and J by 6 bases, with 13 bases left in between. The CDR3 loop spans 15 amino acids. This chain's CDR3 is CASSIGRGISQPQHF. The CDR3 DNA follows: TGTGCCAGTAGTATAGGTAGGGGGATCAGTCAGCCCCAGCATTTT.

This chain joins TRBV7-2 and TRBJ2-4; weak D call: TRBD2 (6 bases). The germline gives CDR1 SGHTA, CDR2 FQGNSA. The CDR3 sequence is 17 residues long. Trimming pared 6 bases from V and 1 base from J, leaving 19 bases between. CDR3 nucleotide sequence: TGTGCCAGCAGTCACGGGGGTGGGGTAGGGGCCAAAAACATTCAGTACTTC. It codes for CASSHGGGVGAKNIQYF.

The V and J genes are TRBV29-1 and TRBJ2-5, with D uncertain. The CDR3 totals 13 residues. V shed 4 bases and J shed 1 base, with 10 bases lying between them. CDR1 and CDR2 from the germline V gene are SQVTM and ANQGSEA. CDR3 sequence (DNA): TGCAGCGTTGTGGGGTCCTCCCAAGAGACCCAGTACTTC. Protein: CSVVGSSQETQYF.

This clone has only a few counts. The chain uses TRBV5-1 and TRBJ2-7, with 7 bases lining up with TRBD1. The CDR3 is 16 amino acids. The V and J ends lost 0 bases and 0 bases, in that order; junction bases with no gene match: 6. Germline CDR1 and CDR2: SGHRS and YFSETQ. The CDR3 nucleotides read TGCGCCAGCAGCTTGGCGGCCGGGACAGACTCCTACGAGCAGTACTTC. It translates to CASSLAAGTDSYEQYF. Based on the CDR3 plus reference TRBV5-1 and TRBJ2-7, the full variable domain is KAGVTQTPRYLIKTRGQQVTLSCSPISGHRSVSWYQQTPGQGLQFLFEYFSETQRNKGNFPGRFSGRQFSNSRSEMNVSTLELGDSALYLCASSLAAGTDSYEQYFGPGTRLTVT.

This clone has only a few counts. The chain combines TRBV5-1 with TRBJ2-5; D gene unclear. CDR1 SGHRS and CDR2 YFSETQ come from the germline V gene. Trimming removed 3 bases from V and 1 base from J, with 10 bases in between. This CDR3 spans 14 amino acids. The CDR3 DNA is TGCGCCAGCAGCTCCCCGATTCCCCAAGAGACCCAGTACTTC. Translation gives CASSSPIPQETQYF.

V is TRBV7-9 and J is TRBJ2-5, with no clear D. The CDR3 sequence is 12 residues long. The V gene lost 7 bases and the J gene lost 11 bases, with 17 bases spanning the gap. Per the germline V gene, CDR1 is SEHNR and CDR2 is FQNEAQ (reference sequence). The CDR3 protein is CASNPNLGGQYF. DNA of the CDR3: TGTGCCAGCAACCCGAACCTTGGTGGGCAGTACTTC.

The chain carries TRBV7-9 and TRBJ1-4; tentatively, D is TRBD1 (6 bases). V was shortened by 5 bases and J by 0 bases, with 10 bases between the two germline ends. The CDR3 length is 15 residues. CDR1 is SEHNR, CDR2 FQNEAQ, per germline (reference sequence). CDR3 bases: TGTGCCAGCAGCGTCAAGGGGGCAACTAATGAAAAACTGTTTTTT. It translates to CASSVKGATNEKLFF.

This clone was picked up one time. V gene TRBV5-6 combines with J gene TRBJ2-3; tentatively, D is TRBD2 (7 bases). CDR1 SGHDT and CDR2 YYEEEE come from the germline V gene. V gave up 2 bases and J gave up 3 bases, with 13 bases separating them. The CDR3 is 15 residues long. CDR3 bases: TGTGCCAGCAGCTTAGGCAGGGGAGGGACAGATACGCAGTATTTT. Protein: CASSLGRGGTDTQYF. The complete variable domain, with remaining parts taken from reference TRBV5-6 and TRBJ2-3, reads DAGVTQSPTHLIKTRGQQVTLRCSPKSGHDTVSWYQQALGQGPQFIFQYYEEEERQRGNFPDRFSGHQFPNYSSELNVNALLLGDSALYLCASSLGRGGTDTQYFGPGTRLTVL.

The chain employs TRBV2 and TRBJ2-1, with D unresolved. Trimming removed 3 bases from V and 3 bases from J, with 15 bases in between. This CDR3 spans 16 amino acids. CDR1 is SNHLY and CDR2 is FYNNEI in the germline V gene. The CDR3 region is CASSDPAPEDYNEQFF. The DNA of the CDR3 is TGTGCCAGCAGTGATCCAGCGCCTGAAGACTACAATGAGCAGTTCTTC.

The chain carries TRBV6-4 and TRBJ1-5, with D perhaps TRBD1 (5 bases). V lost 0 bases to trimming and J lost 2 bases, with 11 bases between them. Per germline, CDR1 MRHNA and CDR2 SNTAGT. The CDR3 length is 16 residues. The CDR3 region is CASSDSGTDRNQPQHF. For the CDR3, the DNA is TGTGCCAGCAGTGACTCCGGGACCGACCGCAATCAGCCCCAGCATTTT.

V usage is TRBV19 and J usage is TRBJ2-1; 8 bases are shared with TRBD1. The J segment lost 8 bases and the V segment lost 6 bases, leaving 6 bases of the junction unmatched. Germline V lookup: CDR1 LNHDA, CDR2 SQIVND (reference sequence). The CDR3 extends over 13 amino acids. CDR3 sequence (DNA): TGTGCCAGTAGAAGGACAGGGATCGATGAGCAGTTCTTC. Its protein is CASRRTGIDEQFF. Variable domain in full (rest from reference TRBV19 and TRBJ2-1): DGGITQSPKYLFRKEGQNVTLSCEQNLNHDAMYWYRQDPGQGLRLIYYSQIVNDFQKGDIAEGYSVSREKKESFPLTVTSAQKNPTAFYLCASRRTGIDEQFFGPGTRLTVL.

The chain is built from TRBV6-5 and TRBJ1-2; the match to TRBD1 covers 8 bases. This CDR3 region has 13 residues. J was trimmed by 3 bases and V by 6 bases; bases with no gene match: 3. Germline-derived CDR1 and CDR2 are MNHEY and SVGAGI. The DNA for the CDR3 is TGTGCCAGCAGGACGGGACAGGACTATGGCTACACCTTC. Translated, it gives CASRTGQDYGYTF.

The rearrangement joins TRBV18 to TRBJ1-1; D gene uncertain. In germline, CDR1 is KGHSH, CDR2 LQKENI. The CDR3 covers 13 residues. The V gene lost 3 bases and the J gene lost 7 bases, with 12 bases spanning the gap. CDR3 protein: CASSPEVGFEAFF. DNA of the CDR3: TGTGCCAGCTCACCGGAGGTGGGATTTGAAGCTTTCTTT. Using reference TRBV18 and TRBJ1-1 for the parts outside the CDR3, the full variable domain is NAGVMQNPRHLVRRRGQEARLRCSPMKGHSHVYWYRQLPEEGLKFMVYLQKENIIDESGMPKERFSAEFPKEGPSILRIQQVVRGDSAAYFCASSPEVGFEAFFGQGTRLTVV.

The chain carries TRBV30 and TRBJ2-3; D is perhaps TRBD1 (5 bases). V shed 0 bases and J shed 5 bases, with 9 bases lying between them. Germline assignment: CDR1 GTSNPN and CDR2 SVGIG (reference sequence). The CDR3 is 13 amino acids. CDR3: CAWSVQVGDTQYF. The CDR3, as DNA: TGTGCCTGGAGTGTACAGGTGGGAGATACGCAGTATTTT.

The chain combines TRBV27 with TRBJ1-1; D is unresolved. CDR3 length: 13 residues. V was trimmed by 1 base and J by 7 bases, leaving 10 bases between them. Looked up from germline, CDR1 is MNHEY and CDR2 is SMNVEV (reference sequence). The CDR3 reads CASSLYGGVEAFF. The CDR3 DNA sequence: TGTGCCAGCAGTTTATACGGCGGCGTTGAAGCTTTCTTT.

This sequence joins TRBV6-1 and TRBJ2-4, with D unresolved. The CDR3 length is 12 residues. Trimming took off 3 bases at V and 8 bases at J, with 8 bases between the two ends. Germline lookup yields CDR1 MNHNS and CDR2 SASEGT. As DNA, the CDR3 is TGTGCCAGCAGTGACGGTACTCACATTCAGTACTTC. Amino acids: CASSDGTHIQYF.